The sequence of this TCR beta chain was determined in a study of T cells in narcolepsy. Libraries were prepared by immunoSEQ multiplex PCR; TCRdb keeps only in-frame clonotypes and omits some of them. The sample contains about 27,000 clones, around 74% of which appear only once. Germline assignment: CDR1 GTSNPN and CDR2 SVGIG (reference sequence). The CDR3 has 13 amino acids. V was pared by 0 bases and J by 4 bases, with 9 bases between. The sequenced material came from memory (CD45RA-) CD4+ T cells from blood. The sequence was obtained from a human donor in good health. This chain uses TRBV30 with TRBJ2-5; TRBD1 is a possible D gene (6 bases). The CDR3 region is CAWSVGGTETQYF. The CDR3, as DNA: TGTGCCTGGAGTGTTGGGGGCACAGAGACCCAGTACTTC.